These 27 T cell receptor beta chains originate from one sample sequenced in a study of OX40 agonist ivuxolimab in advanced cancers. Sequencing was performed with immunoSEQ multiplex PCR; in TCRdb, only in-frame clones are kept and a portion is missing. The data show 60,000 to 75,000 clones, roughly 83% seen once. The source material was CD4+ or CD8+ T cells sorted from blood, sampled in a trial of the OX40 agonist ivuxolimab. These receptors were collected from an adult with an advanced solid tumor such as melanoma, head and neck, liver or kidney cancer.

This clone appeared once. The chain is built from TRBV10-2 and TRBJ1-1; D is perhaps TRBD1 (6 bases). The CDR3 runs to 14 residues. Germline V gene data show CDR1 as WSHSY and CDR2 as SAAADI. Trimming pared 4 bases from V and 5 bases from J, leaving 14 bases between. DNA for the CDR3: TGCGCCAGCAGTGCACTACAGGGTAGTACTGAAGCTTTCTTT. Its protein is CASSALQGSTEAFF.

In DNA, the CDR3 is TGCGCCAGCAGCTGGGGGGGCGACAGGAGCCGCTTAGAAAAACTGTTTTTT. Its translation: CASSWGGDRSRLEKLFF. The chain couples TRBV5-1 to TRBJ1-4, with TRBD1 as a possible D gene (6 bases). Germline-derived CDR1 and CDR2 are SGHRS and YFSETQ. The CDR3 has 17 residues. V shed 3 bases and J shed 8 bases, with 23 bases lying between them. The variable domain in full, with the rest retrieved from reference TRBV5-1 and TRBJ1-4, is KAGVTQTPRYLIKTRGQQVTLSCSPISGHRSVSWYQQTPGQGLQFLFEYFSETQRNKGNFPGRFSGRQFSNSRSEMNVSTLELGDSALYLCASSWGGDRSRLEKLFFGSGTQLSVL.

The CDR3 coding sequence is TGTGCCTGGGATACAGGGGCGAGGATTGAAAAACTGTTTTTT. Amino acids: CAWDTGARIEKLFF. V usage is TRBV30 and J usage is TRBJ1-4; 7 nucleotides line up with TRBD1. J lost 7 bases, V lost 5 bases, and 10 bases had no gene match. Germline CDR1 GTSNPN, CDR2 SVGIG (reference sequence). The CDR3 runs to 14 residues.

V and J are TRBV12-5 and TRBJ1-1; D call uncertain. The CDR3 extends over 15 amino acids. Germline V gives CDR1 LGHNT, CDR2 FRNRAP. Deletions cut 6 bases from V and 4 bases from J, with 18 bases between. The CDR3 spells CASGPDRPSGTEAFF. In nucleotides, the CDR3 is TGTGCTAGTGGCCCGGACCGACCTTCGGGCACTGAAGCTTTCTTT. Together with reference TRBV12-5 and TRBJ1-1, the CDR3 gives the full variable domain: DARVTQTPRHKVTEMGQEVTMRCQPILGHNTVFWYRQTMMQGLELLAYFRNRAPLDDSGMPKDRFSAEMPDATLATLKIQPSEPRDSAVYFCASGPDRPSGTEAFFGQGTRLTVV.

The chain couples TRBV7-8 to TRBJ2-1; the D is unclear. CDR1 and CDR2 (germline): SGHVS, FQNEAQ. Trimming left V 2 bases short and J 8 bases short, with 16 bases between. The CDR3 contains 15 residues. CDR3 region: CASSLRVPRMDEQFF. For the CDR3, the DNA is TGTGCCAGCAGCTTAAGGGTCCCCCGTATGGATGAGCAGTTCTTC.

V is TRBV4-1 and J is TRBJ1-1, with D unclear. V was shortened by 2 bases and J by 0 bases, with 13 bases between the two germline ends. CDR3 length equals 16 residues. Germline CDR1 MGHRA, CDR2 YSYEKL. CDR3 DNA: TGCGCCAGCAGCCAATTCAGGACGGGAATGAACACTGAAGCTTTCTTT. Its protein product is CASSQFRTGMNTEAFF.

This chain uses TRBV29-1 with TRBJ2-3, with TRBD2 identical over 11 bases. The trim removed 7 bases at V and 4 bases at J, leaving 13 bases unmatched. The CDR3 sequence is 16 residues long. CDR1 is SQVTM and CDR2 is ANQGSEA in the germline V gene. The CDR3 is CSATGPGLAAPDTQYF. In DNA, the CDR3 is TGCAGCGCCACTGGACCGGGACTAGCGGCCCCAGATACGCAGTATTTT.

This chain links TRBV11-2 with TRBJ2-5; tentative D call: TRBD1 (7 bases). This CDR3 spans 14 amino acids. Germline V lookup: CDR1 SGHAT, CDR2 FQNNGV. V was cut by 2 bases and J by 5 bases, with 12 bases left in between. The CDR3 region has the DNA TGTGCCAGCAGCTTAAACAGGGGAGGCGAGACCCAGTACTTC. This codes for CASSLNRGGETQYF.

This clone occurred once. The rearrangement joins TRBV5-4 to TRBJ1-6, with 9 bases fitting TRBD1. The CDR3 sequence is 17 residues long. Trimming cost V 4 bases and J 3 bases; bases outside gene matches: 8. The germline CDR1 and CDR2 sequences are SGHNT and YYREEE (reference sequence). CDR3 sequence (DNA): TGTGCCAGCAGCGTACAGGGGGCCCTACTCTATAATTCACCCCTCCACTTT. Translating gives CASSVQGALLYNSPLHF.

The chain recombines TRBV6-6 with TRBJ2-1, with 7 bases that match TRBD2. V lost 5 bases to trimming and J lost 6 bases; unmatched junction nucleotides: 13. CDR3 length: 16 amino acids. Germline CDR1 MNHNY, CDR2 SVGAGI (reference sequence). The CDR3 region has the DNA TGTGCCAGCAGTCGCCCTTCTAGCGGAAGTTCCAATGAGCAGTTCTTC. Translated: CASSRPSSGSSNEQFF.

J is TRBJ2-2 and V is TRBV10-3, with D perhaps being TRBD1 or TRBD2 (5 bases each). Trimming took off 7 bases at V and 0 bases at J, with 12 bases between the two ends. This CDR3 is built from 15 residues. The germline V gene encodes CDR1 ENHRY and CDR2 SYGVKD. The CDR3 here is CAIKRGPANTGELFF. Written as DNA, the CDR3 is TGTGCCATCAAGAGGGGCCCCGCGAACACCGGGGAGCTGTTTTTT.

This clone was seen a handful of times. The chain employs TRBV4-1 and TRBJ2-3; D is unclear. Trimming pared 1 base from V and 5 bases from J, leaving 19 bases between. CDR3 length equals 17 residues. Per germline, CDR1 MGHRA and CDR2 YSYEKL. The CDR3 loop is CASSQGPTAGRGDTQYF. The CDR3 coding sequence is TGCGCCAGCAGCCAAGGGCCGACGGCCGGCCGTGGAGATACGCAGTATTTT.

The chain combines TRBV7-9 with TRBJ2-2; D remains unclear. With 5 bases removed from V and 4 bases from J, the gap between germline ends came to 8 bases. The CDR3 consists of 13 residues. In germline, CDR1 is SEHNR, CDR2 FQNEAQ (reference sequence). The CDR3 sequence is CASSPSFTGELFF. The CDR3 DNA sequence: TGTGCCAGCAGCCCCTCCTTCACCGGGGAGCTGTTTTTT.

This chain uses TRBV4-1 with TRBJ2-7; 12 bases match TRBD2. V dropped 4 bases and J dropped 4; count of bases not matched to a gene: 2. The CDR3 spans 14 residues. Germline lookup yields CDR1 MGHRA and CDR2 YSYEKL. The CDR3 is CASSLTSGGYEQYF. The CDR3 nucleotides are TGCGCCAGCAGCCTGACTAGCGGGGGATACGAGCAGTACTTC.

The chain links TRBV9 to TRBJ2-5; 10 positions match TRBD1. The tail of the sequence fits TRBJ2-7 better, so the J call may be wrong. CDR1 SGDLS and CDR2 YYNGEE come from the germline V gene. The CDR3 has 15 residues. CDR3 amino acids: CASSRHETGGHEQYF. In nucleotides, the CDR3 is TGTGCCAGCAGCCGCCACGAGACAGGGGGCCACGAGCAGTACTTC.

The chain is built from TRBV7-9 and TRBJ2-7, with D perhaps matching TRBD1 (6 bases). This CDR3 spans 14 amino acids. CDR1 and CDR2 from the germline V gene are SEHNR and FQNEAQ (reference sequence). Trimming took off 5 bases at V and 3 bases at J, with 14 bases between the two ends. The CDR3 loop reads CASSGRTVDYEQYF. CDR3 coding DNA: TGTGCCAGCAGCGGAAGGACAGTTGACTACGAGCAGTACTTC. Looking up the rest from reference TRBV7-9 and TRBJ2-7 gives the full variable domain: DTGVSQNPRHKITKRGQNVTFRCDPISEHNRLYWYRQTLGQGPEFLTYFQNEAQLEKSRLLSDRFSAERPKGSFSTLEIQRTEQGDSAMYLCASSGRTVDYEQYFGPGTRLTVT.

The chain couples TRBV6-9 to TRBJ2-5, with 8 bases identical to TRBD2. Judging by the DNA end, TRBJ2-7 fits better; the J call may be wrong. From germline, CDR1 is MNHGY and CDR2 SVAAGI. The CDR3 has 15 amino acids. CDR3 sequence: CASRRASGRQYEQYF. As DNA, the CDR3 is TGTGCCAGCAGGAGAGCTAGCGGGCGACAGTACGAGCAGTACTTC.

The chain employs TRBV14 and TRBJ2-7, with 8 bases that match TRBD2. Per germline, CDR1 SGHDN and CDR2 FVKESK. The CDR3 has 15 residues. Trimming cost V 4 bases and J 2 bases; bases outside gene matches: 7. CDR3 residues: CASSPLAGPTYEQYF. The DNA for the CDR3 is TGTGCCAGCAGCCCTCTAGCGGGTCCGACCTACGAGCAGTACTTC.

The V and J genes are TRBV28 and TRBJ2-7; D call uncertain. Germline V lookup: CDR1 MDHEN, CDR2 SYDVKM. Trimming shortened V by 7 bases and J by 3 bases, and 10 bases separated the two germline ends. CDR3 length: 12 residues. CDR3 nucleotides: TGTGCCAGCACGGCAGGCCTCTACGAGCAGTACTTC. Translated: CASTAGLYEQYF.

The rearrangement uses TRBV7-9 and TRBJ2-3, with D tentatively TRBD1 (5 bases). This CDR3 is built from 14 residues. CDR1 and CDR2 from the germline V gene are SEHNR and FQNEAQ (reference sequence). V was cut by 0 bases and J by 4 bases, with 8 bases left in between. The CDR3, as DNA: TGTGCCAGCAGCTTAGCACAGGCGGCAGATACGCAGTATTTT. Amino acid sequence: CASSLAQAADTQYF.

This clone was seen only once. CDR3 region: CASSQAAHTAEYGYTF. CDR3 DNA sequence: TGCGCCAGCAGCCAAGCTGCTCATACAGCGGAATATGGCTACACCTTC. The rearrangement links TRBV4-1 to TRBJ1-2; D gene uncertain. CDR3 length: 16 residues. The germline V gene has CDR1 MGHRA and CDR2 YSYEKL. Trimming stripped 1 base from V and 5 bases from J, with 17 bases between.

The chain is built from TRBV5-1 and TRBJ2-5; D gene unclear. The CDR3 is 11 amino acids. Germline lookup yields CDR1 SGHRS and CDR2 YFSETQ. V was clipped by 5 bases and J by 2 bases, with 4 bases between them. DNA of the CDR3: TGCGCCAGCAGGGGGCAAGAGACCCAGTACTTC. It encodes CASRGQETQYF.

The chain links TRBV27 to TRBJ2-2; 9 nucleotides line up with TRBD2. The trim removed 3 bases at V and 7 bases at J, leaving 6 bases unmatched. CDR3 length equals 15 residues. CDR1 and CDR2 (germline): MNHEY, SMNVEV (reference sequence). The CDR3 loop is CASSFIAGAIGELFF. The CDR3 DNA reads as TGTGCCAGCAGTTTCATAGCGGGAGCAATCGGGGAGCTGTTTTTT.

CDR3 sequence reads: CASSPGQGAGSGNEQFF. The CDR3 DNA is TGCGCCAGCAGCCCCGGACAGGGGGCGGGTTCTGGCAATGAGCAGTTCTTC. The J gene is TRBJ2-1, the V gene TRBV5-1; 11 nucleotides align to TRBD1. The CDR3 totals 17 residues. Germline V gene data show CDR1 as SGHRS and CDR2 as YFSETQ. The trim removed 4 bases at V and 6 bases at J, leaving 12 bases unmatched. The full variable domain, its missing parts supplied by reference TRBV5-1 and TRBJ2-1, is KAGVTQTPRYLIKTRGQQVTLSCSPISGHRSVSWYQQTPGQGLQFLFEYFSETQRNKGNFPGRFSGRQFSNSRSEMNVSTLELGDSALYLCASSPGQGAGSGNEQFFGPGTRLTVL.

This clone was picked up a small number of times. The chain uses TRBV7-9 and TRBJ1-1; D perhaps matches TRBD1 (5 bases). Trimming left V 5 bases short and J 4 bases short, with 11 bases between. The CDR3 totals 13 residues. Germline assignment: CDR1 SEHNR and CDR2 FQNEAQ (reference sequence). The CDR3 coding sequence is TGTGCCAGCAGCCGTGACAGCTTCACTGAAGCTTTCTTT. Translated: CASSRDSFTEAFF.

The chain is built from TRBV7-8 and TRBJ2-5; D is unresolved. Germline V gene data show CDR1 as SGHVS and CDR2 as FQNEAQ. Trimming removed 1 base at V and 4 bases at J, with 7 bases between. This CDR3 contains 13 residues. Here the CDR3 reads CASSLEFGETQYF. The DNA of the CDR3 is TGTGCCAGCAGCTTAGAATTTGGAGAGACCCAGTACTTC.

The rearrangement joins TRBV11-3 to TRBJ2-7; 7 bases are shared with TRBD1. Germline CDR1 reads SGHNT; CDR2 reads YENEEA. The CDR3 has 14 amino acids. With 5 bases clipped from V and 0 bases from J, the junction kept 4 bases outside the gene matches. CDR3 nucleotide sequence: TGTGCCAGCAGCGTGGGACAGAGCTCCTACGAGCAGTACTTC. Protein: CASSVGQSSYEQYF.